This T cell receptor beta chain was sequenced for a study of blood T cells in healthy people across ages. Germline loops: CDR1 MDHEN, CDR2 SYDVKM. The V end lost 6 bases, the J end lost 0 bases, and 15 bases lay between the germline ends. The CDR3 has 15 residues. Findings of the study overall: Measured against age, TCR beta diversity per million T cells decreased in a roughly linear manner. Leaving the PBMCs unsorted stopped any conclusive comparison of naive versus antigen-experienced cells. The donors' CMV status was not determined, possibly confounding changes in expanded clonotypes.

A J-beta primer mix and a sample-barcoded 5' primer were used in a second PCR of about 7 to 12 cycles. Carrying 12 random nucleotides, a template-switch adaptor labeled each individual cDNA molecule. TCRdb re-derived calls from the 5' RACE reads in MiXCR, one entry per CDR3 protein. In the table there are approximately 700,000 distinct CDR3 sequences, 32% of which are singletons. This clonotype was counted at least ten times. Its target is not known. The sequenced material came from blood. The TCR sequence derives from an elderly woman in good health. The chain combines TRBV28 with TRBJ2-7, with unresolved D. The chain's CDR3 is CASSPPGQASYEQYF. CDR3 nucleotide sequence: TGTGCCAGCAGCCCCCCCGGGCAGGCCTCCTACGAGCAGTACTTC.